Reported below is one TCR beta chain. This sample's time point: blood from clinic visit 5 months post-surgery; TSC patient then seizure free. Method: immunoSEQ multiplex PCR; TCRdb's copy keeps in-frame clones and lacks some. Among about 340,000 clones listed, about 94% were seen once. This CDR3 spans 15 amino acids. Germline V gene sequence: CDR1 LNHDA, CDR2 SQIVND (reference sequence). V was trimmed by 1 base and J by 6 bases, leaving 13 bases between them. This specimen belongs to a study of brain T cells in children with intractable seizures. Sequencing was performed on peripheral blood, taken 4 to 5 months after surgery. The clonotype was recovered from a boy under three years old with tuberous sclerosis and intractable seizures. The rearrangement links TRBV19 to TRBJ1-5; D is undetermined. The DNA of the CDR3 is TGTGCCAGTAGTATAGGGGCCAGGTCCGGTCAGCCCCAGCATTTT. It specifies CASSIGARSGQPQHF.